The T cell receptor beta chain under discussion was sequenced for a study of T cell changes during pregnancy in multiple sclerosis. Repertoires were generated with immunoSEQ multiplex PCR, while TCRdb's copy carries only in-frame clones and drops some. The top ten hold 2% to 2.5% of the sample, which has 50,000 to 65,000 clones, approximately 90% seen once. Germline assignment: CDR1 MNHNS and CDR2 SASEGT. The CDR3 is 14 amino acids. With 5 bases removed from V and 0 bases from J, the gap between germline ends came to 8 bases. This receptor was taken from a female donor in good health, enrolled as a control in a pregnancy study. The source material was peripheral blood, sampled in the first trimester of pregnancy. This chain uses TRBV6-1 with TRBJ1-5; no reliable D call. CDR3 in amino acids: CASSPYNSNQPQHF. The CDR3, as DNA: TGTGCCAGCAGTCCTTACAATAGCAATCAGCCCCAGCATTTT.